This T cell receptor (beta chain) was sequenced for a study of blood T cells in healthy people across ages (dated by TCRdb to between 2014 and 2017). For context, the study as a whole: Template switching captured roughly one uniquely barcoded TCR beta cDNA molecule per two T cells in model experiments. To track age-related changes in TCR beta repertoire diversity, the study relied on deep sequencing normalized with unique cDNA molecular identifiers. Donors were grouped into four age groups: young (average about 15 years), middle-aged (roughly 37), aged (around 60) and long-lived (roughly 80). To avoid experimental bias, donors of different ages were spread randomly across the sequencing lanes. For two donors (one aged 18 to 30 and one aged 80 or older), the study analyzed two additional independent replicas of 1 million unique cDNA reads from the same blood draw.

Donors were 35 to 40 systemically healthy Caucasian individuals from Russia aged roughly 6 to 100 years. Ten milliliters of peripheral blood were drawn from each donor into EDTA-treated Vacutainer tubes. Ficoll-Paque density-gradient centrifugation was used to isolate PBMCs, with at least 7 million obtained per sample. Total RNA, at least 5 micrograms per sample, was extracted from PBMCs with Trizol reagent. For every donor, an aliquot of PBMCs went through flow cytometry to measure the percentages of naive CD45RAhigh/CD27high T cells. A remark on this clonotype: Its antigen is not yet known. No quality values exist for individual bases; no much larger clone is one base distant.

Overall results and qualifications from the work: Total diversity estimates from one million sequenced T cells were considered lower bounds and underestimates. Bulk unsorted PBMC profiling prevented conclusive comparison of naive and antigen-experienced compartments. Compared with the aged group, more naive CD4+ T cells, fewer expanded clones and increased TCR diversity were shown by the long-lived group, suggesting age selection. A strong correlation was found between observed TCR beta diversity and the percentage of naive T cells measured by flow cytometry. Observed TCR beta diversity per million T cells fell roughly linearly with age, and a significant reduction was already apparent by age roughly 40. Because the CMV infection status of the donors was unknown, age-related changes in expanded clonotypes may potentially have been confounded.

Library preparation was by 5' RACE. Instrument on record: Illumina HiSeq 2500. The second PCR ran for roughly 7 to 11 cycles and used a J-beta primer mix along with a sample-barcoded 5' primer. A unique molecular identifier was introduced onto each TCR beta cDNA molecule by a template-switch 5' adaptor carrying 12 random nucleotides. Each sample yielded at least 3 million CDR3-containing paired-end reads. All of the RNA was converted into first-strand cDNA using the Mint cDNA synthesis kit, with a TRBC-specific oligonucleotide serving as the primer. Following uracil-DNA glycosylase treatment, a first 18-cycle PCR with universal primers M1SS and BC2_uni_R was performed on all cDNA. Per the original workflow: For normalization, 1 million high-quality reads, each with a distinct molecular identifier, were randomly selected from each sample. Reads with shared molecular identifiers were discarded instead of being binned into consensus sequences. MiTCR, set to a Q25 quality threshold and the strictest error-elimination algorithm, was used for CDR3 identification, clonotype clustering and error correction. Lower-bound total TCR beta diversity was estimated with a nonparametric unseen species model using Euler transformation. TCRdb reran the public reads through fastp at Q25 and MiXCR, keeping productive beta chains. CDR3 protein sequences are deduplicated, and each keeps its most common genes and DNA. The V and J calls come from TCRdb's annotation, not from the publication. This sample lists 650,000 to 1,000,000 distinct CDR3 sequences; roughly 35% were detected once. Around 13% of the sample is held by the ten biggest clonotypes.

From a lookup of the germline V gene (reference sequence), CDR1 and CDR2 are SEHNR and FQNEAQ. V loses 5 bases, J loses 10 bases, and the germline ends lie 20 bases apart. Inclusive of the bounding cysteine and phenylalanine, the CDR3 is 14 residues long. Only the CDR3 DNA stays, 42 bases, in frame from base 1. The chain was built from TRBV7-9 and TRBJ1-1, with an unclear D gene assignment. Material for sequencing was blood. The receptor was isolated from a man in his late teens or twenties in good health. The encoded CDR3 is CASSPTLVNYGAFF. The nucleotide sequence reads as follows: TGTGCCAGCAGCCCCACCCTGGTAAATTACGGAGCTTTCTTT. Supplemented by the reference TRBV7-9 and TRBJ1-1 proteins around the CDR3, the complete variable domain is DTGVSQNPRHKITKRGQNVTFRCDPISEHNRLYWYRQTLGQGPEFLTYFQNEAQLEKSRLLSDRFSAERPKGSFSTLEIQRTEQGDSAMYLCASSPTLVNYGAFFGQGTRLTVV.